This TCR beta chain was identified during a study of T cell responses to AZD1222 COVID-19 vaccine. CDR3 length: 13 amino acids. Germline V lookup: CDR1 KGHSH, CDR2 LQKENI. V was cut by 3 bases and J by 4 bases, with 9 bases left in between. Here immunoSEQ multiplex PCR was the method, and the copy in TCRdb shows in-frame clones only, minus some. The sample lists about 83,000 clones, approximately 88% occurring once. Findings and limits, study-wide: Elevations in Spike-specific TCR breadth and depth followed administration of two AZD1222 doses. Samples come after the peak T cell response, not at day 14.

With respect to this clone: Its antigen is undetermined.

The chain carries TRBV18 and TRBJ1-1; D not resolved. Source: peripheral blood, taken on day 0 of MenACWY control vaccination. The TCR sequence derives from an adult in good health. CDR3 nucleotide sequence: TGTGCCAGCTCACCGGTAGGAATCACTGAAGCTTTCTTT. Its translation: CASSPVGITEAFF.